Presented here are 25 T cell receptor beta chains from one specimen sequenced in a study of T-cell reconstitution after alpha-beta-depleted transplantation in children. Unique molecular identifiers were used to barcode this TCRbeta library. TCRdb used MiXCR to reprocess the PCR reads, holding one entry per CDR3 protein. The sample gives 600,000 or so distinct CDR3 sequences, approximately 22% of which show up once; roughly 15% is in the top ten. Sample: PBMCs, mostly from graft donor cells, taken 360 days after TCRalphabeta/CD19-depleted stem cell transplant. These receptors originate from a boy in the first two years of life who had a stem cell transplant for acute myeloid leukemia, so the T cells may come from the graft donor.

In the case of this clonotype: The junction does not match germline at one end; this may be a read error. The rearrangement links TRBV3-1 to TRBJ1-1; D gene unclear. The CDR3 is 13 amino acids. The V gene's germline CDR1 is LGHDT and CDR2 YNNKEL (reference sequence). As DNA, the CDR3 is TGTGCCAGCAGCCAACAACCTACCTGGAGTCCCTTATTT. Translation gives CASSQQPTWSPLF.

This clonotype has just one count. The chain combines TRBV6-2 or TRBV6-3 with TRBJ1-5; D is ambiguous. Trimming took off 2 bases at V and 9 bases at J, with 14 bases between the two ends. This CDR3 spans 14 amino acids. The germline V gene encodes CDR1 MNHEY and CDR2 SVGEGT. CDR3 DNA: TGTGCCAGCAGTTACCGCGCGGACTGGGGGCCCCAGCATTTT. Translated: CASSYRADWGPQHF.

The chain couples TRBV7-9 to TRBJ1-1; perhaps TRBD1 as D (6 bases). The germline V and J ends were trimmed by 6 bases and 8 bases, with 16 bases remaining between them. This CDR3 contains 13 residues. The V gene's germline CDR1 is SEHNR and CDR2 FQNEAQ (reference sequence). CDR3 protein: CASRREQGGEAFF. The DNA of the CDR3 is TGTGCCAGCAGGAGGGAACAGGGAGGGGAAGCTTTCTTT.

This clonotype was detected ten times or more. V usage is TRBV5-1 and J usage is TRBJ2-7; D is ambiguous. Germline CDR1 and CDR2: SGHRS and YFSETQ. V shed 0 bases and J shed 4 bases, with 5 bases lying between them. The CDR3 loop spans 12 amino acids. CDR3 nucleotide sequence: TGCGCCAGCAGCTTGGAAGGGTACGAGCAGTACGTC. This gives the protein CASSLEGYEQYV.

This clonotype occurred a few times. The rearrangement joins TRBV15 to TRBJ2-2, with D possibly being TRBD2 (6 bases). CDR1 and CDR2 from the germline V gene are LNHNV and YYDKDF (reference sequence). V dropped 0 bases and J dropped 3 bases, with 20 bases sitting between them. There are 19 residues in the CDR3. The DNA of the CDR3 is TGTGCCACCAGCAGAGATCTAATGTCGGGGGAAAGGTACACCGGGGAGCTGTTTTTT. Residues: CATSRDLMSGERYTGELFF.

CDR3 in DNA: TGTGCCAGCAGCTTGGGTAACACCAGAAACACCATATATTTT. This codes for CASSLGNTRNTIYF. This chain links TRBV5-5 with TRBJ1-3, with unresolved D. The germline V gene has CDR1 SGHKS and CDR2 YYEKEE (reference sequence). V was trimmed by 0 bases and J by 5 bases, leaving 9 bases between them. This CDR3 is built from 14 residues.

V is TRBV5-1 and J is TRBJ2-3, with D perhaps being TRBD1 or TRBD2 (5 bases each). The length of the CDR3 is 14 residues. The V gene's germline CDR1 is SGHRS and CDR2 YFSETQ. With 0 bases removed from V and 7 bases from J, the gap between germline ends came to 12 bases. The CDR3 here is CASSLAGTVNTQYF. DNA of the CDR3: TGCGCCAGCAGCTTGGCGGGGACCGTCAATACGCAGTATTTT.

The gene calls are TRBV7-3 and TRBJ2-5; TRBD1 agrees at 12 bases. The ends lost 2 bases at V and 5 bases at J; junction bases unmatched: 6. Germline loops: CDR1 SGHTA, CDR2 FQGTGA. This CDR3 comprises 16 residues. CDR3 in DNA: TGTGCCAGCAGCTTATCCGGGACAGGGGGCTGGGAGACCCAGTACTTC. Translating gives CASSLSGTGGWETQYF. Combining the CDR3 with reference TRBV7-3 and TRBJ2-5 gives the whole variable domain GAGVSQTPSNKVTEKGKYVELRCDPISGHTALYWYRQSLGQGPEFLIYFQGTGAADDSGLPNDRFFAVRPEGSVSTLKIQRTERGDSAVYLCASSLSGTGGWETQYFGPGTRLLVL.

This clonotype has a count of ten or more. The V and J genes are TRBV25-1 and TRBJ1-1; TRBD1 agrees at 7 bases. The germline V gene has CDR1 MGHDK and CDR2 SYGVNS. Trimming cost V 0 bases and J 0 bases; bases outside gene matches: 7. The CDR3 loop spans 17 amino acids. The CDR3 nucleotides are TGTGCCAGCAGTGAATACCGGACAGGTGACATGAACACTGAAGCTTTCTTT. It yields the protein CASSEYRTGDMNTEAFF.

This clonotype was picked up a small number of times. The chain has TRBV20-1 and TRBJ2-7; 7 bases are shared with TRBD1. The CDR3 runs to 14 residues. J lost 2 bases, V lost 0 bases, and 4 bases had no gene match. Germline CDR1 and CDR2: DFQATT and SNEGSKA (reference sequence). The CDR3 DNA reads TGCAGTGCTAGAGACCCCGGGACAGCCTACGAGCAGTACTTC. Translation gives CSARDPGTAYEQYF.

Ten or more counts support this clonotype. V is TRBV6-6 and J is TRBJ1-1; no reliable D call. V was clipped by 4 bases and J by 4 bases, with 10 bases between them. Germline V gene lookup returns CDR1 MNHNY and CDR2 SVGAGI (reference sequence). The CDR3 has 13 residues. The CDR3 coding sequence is TGTGCCAGCAGTTCCCTCATGGGCACTGAAGCTTTCTTT. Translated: CASSSLMGTEAFF.

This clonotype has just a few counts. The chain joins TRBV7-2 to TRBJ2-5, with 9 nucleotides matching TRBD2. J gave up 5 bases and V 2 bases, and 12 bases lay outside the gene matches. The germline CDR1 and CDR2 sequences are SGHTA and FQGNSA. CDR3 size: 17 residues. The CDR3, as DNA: TGTGCCAGCAGCTTAAGGTCCAGGACTAGCGTAGGGGAGACCCAGTACTTC. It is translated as CASSLRSRTSVGETQYF. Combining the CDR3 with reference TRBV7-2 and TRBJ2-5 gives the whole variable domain GAGVSQSPSNKVTEKGKDVELRCDPISGHTALYWYRQSLGQGLEFLIYFQGNSAPDKSGLPSDRFSAERTGGSVSTLTIQRTQQEDSAVYLCASSLRSRTSVGETQYFGPGTRLLVL.

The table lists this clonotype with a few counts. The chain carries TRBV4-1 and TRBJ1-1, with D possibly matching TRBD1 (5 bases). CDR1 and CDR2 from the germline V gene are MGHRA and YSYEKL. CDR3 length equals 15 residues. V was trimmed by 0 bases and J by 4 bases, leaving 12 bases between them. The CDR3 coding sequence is TGCGCCAGCAGCCAAGAAGCCAGGGACGGCACTGAAGCTTTCTTT. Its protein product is CASSQEARDGTEAFF.

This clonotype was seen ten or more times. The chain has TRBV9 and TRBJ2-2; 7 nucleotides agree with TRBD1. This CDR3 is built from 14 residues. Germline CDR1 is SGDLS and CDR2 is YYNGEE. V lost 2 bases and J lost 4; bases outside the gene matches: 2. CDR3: CASSVGTVTGELFF. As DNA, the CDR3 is TGTGCCAGCAGCGTGGGGACAGTCACCGGGGAGCTGTTTTTT. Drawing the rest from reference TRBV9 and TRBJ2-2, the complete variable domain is DSGVTQTPKHLITATGQRVTLRCSPRSGDLSVYWYQQSLDQGLQFLIQYYNGEERAKGNILERFSAQQFPDLHSELNLSSLELGDSALYFCASSVGTVTGELFFGEGSRLTVL.

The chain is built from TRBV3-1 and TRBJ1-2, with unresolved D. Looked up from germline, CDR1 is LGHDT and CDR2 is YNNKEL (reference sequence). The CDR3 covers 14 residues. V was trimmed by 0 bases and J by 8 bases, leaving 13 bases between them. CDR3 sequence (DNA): TGTGCCAGCAGCCAAGATGGTAGGCGAGGCGGCTACACCTTC. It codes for CASSQDGRRGGYTF.

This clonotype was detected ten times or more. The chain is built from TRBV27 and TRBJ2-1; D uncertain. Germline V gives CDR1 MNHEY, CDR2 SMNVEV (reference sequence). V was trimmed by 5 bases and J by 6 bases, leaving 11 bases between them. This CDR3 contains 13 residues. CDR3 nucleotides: TGTGCCAGCAGTAACGGGCCAATCAATGAGCAGTTCTTC. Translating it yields CASSNGPINEQFF.

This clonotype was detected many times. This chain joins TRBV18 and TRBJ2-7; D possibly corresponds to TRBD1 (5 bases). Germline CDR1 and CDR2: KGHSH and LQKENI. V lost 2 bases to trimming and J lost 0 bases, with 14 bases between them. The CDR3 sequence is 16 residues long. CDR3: CASSPAVGQGSYEQYV. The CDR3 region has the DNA TGTGCCAGCTCACCAGCCGTCGGGCAGGGCTCCTACGAGCAGTACGTC.

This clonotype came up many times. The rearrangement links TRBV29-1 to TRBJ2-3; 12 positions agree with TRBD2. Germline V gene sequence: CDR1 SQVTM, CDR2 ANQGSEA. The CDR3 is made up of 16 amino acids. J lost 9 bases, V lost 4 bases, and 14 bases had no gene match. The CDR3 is CSVGGSLAGGKDTQYF. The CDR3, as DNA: TGCAGCGTTGGAGGGTCCCTAGCGGGGGGGAAAGACACGCAGTATTTT.

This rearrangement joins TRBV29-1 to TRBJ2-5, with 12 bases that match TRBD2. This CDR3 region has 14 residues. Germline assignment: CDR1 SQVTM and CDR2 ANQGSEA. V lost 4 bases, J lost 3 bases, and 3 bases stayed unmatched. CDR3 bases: TGCAGCGTTGTGGCTAGCGGGGGGGAAGAGACCCAGTACTTC. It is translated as CSVVASGGEETQYF.

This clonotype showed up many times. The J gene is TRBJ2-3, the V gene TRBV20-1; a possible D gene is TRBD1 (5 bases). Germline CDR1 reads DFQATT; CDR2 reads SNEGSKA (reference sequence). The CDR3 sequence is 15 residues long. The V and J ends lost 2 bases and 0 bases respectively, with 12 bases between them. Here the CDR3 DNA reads TGCAGTGCTAGATCGACAGAGACTAGCACAGATACGCAGTATTTT. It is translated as CSARSTETSTDTQYF.

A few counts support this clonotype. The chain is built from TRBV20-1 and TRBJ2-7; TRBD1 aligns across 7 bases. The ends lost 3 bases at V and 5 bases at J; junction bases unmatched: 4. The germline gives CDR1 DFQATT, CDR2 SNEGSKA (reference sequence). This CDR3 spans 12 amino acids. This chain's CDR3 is CSASVGGDEQYV. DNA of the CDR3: TGCAGTGCTAGTGTAGGGGGCGACGAGCAGTACGTC.

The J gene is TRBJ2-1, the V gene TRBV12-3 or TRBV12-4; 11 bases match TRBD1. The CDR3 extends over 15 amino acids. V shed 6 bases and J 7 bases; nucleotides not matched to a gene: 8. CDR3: CASRPPGQGGNEQFF. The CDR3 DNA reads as TGTGCCAGCAGACCCCCGGGACAGGGGGGGAATGAGCAGTTCTTC.

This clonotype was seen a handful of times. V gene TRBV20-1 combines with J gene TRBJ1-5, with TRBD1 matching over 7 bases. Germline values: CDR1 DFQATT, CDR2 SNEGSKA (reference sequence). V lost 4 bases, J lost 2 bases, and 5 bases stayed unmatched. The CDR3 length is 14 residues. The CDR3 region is CSATQGERNQPQHF. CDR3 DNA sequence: TGCAGTGCTACCCAGGGGGAACGCAATCAGCCCCAGCATTTT.

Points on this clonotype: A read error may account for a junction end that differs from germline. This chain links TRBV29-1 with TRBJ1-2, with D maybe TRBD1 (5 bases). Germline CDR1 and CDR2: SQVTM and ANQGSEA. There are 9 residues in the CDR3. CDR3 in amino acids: CSAAGHPNF. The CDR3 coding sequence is TGCAGCGCTGCTGGACATCCAAACTTC.

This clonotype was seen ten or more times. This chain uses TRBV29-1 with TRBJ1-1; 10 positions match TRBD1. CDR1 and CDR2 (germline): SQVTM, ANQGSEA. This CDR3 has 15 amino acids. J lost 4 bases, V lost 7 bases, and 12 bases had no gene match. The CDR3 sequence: CSASDRGLKSTEAFF. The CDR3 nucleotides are TGCAGCGCCTCAGACAGGGGGCTTAAGAGCACTGAAGCTTTCTTT. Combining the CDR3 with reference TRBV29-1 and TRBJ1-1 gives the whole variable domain SAVISQKPSRDICQRGTSLTIQCQVDSQVTMMFWYRQQPGQSLTLIATANQGSEATYESGFVIDKFPISRPNLTFSTLTVSNMSPEDSSIYLCSASDRGLKSTEAFFGQGTRLTVV.